The 21 T cell receptor beta chains listed next were all sequenced from one sample in a study of T cells in tuberculosis. Sequenced by immunoSEQ multiplex PCR; TCRdb stores in-frame clones only, minus some. The table has some 31,000 clones, 86% seen once. The time point denotes: new active TB diagnosis, blood taken before or within 7 days of starting treatment. The source material was PBMCs, sampled at tuberculosis diagnosis. Source of these receptors: an adult with tuberculosis.

The chain carries TRBV27 and TRBJ1-1; 8 nucleotides agree with TRBD1. The germline V gene encodes CDR1 MNHEY and CDR2 SMNVEV (reference sequence). The CDR3 loop spans 17 amino acids. The V gene end was trimmed by 10 bases and the J gene end by 1 base; junction bases not matched to a gene: 17. The CDR3: CAIRRTGSVWANTEAFF. Written as DNA, the CDR3 is TGTGCCATCAGGAGGACAGGGTCCGTTTGGGCGAACACTGAAGCTTTCTTT.

The chain joins TRBV27 to TRBJ2-7, with D tentatively TRBD1 (7 bases). This CDR3 has 15 amino acids. Germline CDR1 and CDR2: MNHEY and SMNVEV (reference sequence). Trimming shortened V by 0 bases and J by 4 bases, and 13 bases separated the two germline ends. The CDR3 DNA sequence: TGTGCCAGCAGTTTATCGGTACAGGGGAGGTACGAGCAGTACTTC. Translated: CASSLSVQGRYEQYF.

The rearrangement links TRBV28 to TRBJ2-3; possibly TRBD2 for D (6 bases). Germline V gene sequence: CDR1 MDHEN, CDR2 SYDVKM. The CDR3 has 17 residues. V shed 3 bases and J shed 1 base, with 17 bases lying between them. CDR3 loop: CASSFTPPRECTDTQYF. CDR3 coding DNA: TGTGCCAGCAGTTTCACCCCCCCCCGGGAGTGCACAGATACGCAGTATTTT.

This clone was seen only a few times. The V and J genes are TRBV5-8 and TRBJ1-5; 8 bases agree with TRBD1. The germline V gene encodes CDR1 SGHTS and CDR2 YDEGEE. The CDR3 is made up of 14 amino acids. V was pared by 3 bases and J by 5 bases, with 4 bases of the junction left unmatched. The CDR3 here is CASSSYRGDQPQHF. In DNA form, the CDR3 reads TGTGCCAGCAGCTCATACAGGGGGGATCAGCCCCAGCATTTT.

The V call is TRBV28, the J call TRBJ1-2, with D maybe TRBD1 (5 bases). In germline, CDR1 is MDHEN, CDR2 SYDVKM. The CDR3 is 16 residues long. V lost 2 bases, J lost 4 bases, and 17 bases lay in between. The CDR3 is CASSLAQGSVSYGYTF. The CDR3 region has the DNA TGTGCCAGCAGTTTAGCCCAGGGTAGTGTTTCCTATGGCTACACCTTC.

The V call is TRBV27, the J call TRBJ1-6, with 11 bases aligning to TRBD1. V was pared by 5 bases and J by 10 bases, with 4 bases of the junction left unmatched. In germline, CDR1 is MNHEY, CDR2 SMNVEV (reference sequence). The CDR3 spans 14 residues. CDR3 sequence: CASSIGTGGSPLHF. DNA of the CDR3: TGTGCCAGCAGTATAGGGACAGGGGGGTCACCCCTCCACTTT.

A single count supports this clone. J is TRBJ2-1 and V is TRBV11-2, with 7 bases identical to TRBD1. V dropped 0 bases and J dropped 8; count of bases not matched to a gene: 4. The CDR3 is 14 residues long. Germline V gene lookup returns CDR1 SGHAT and CDR2 FQNNGV. The CDR3 DNA follows: TGTGCCAGCAGCTTAGAAGGGGGCGCATATGAGCAGTTCTTC. Residues: CASSLEGGAYEQFF.

This clone occurred a few times. J is TRBJ1-1 and V is TRBV14; D is perhaps TRBD1 (6 bases). The germline gives CDR1 SGHDN, CDR2 FVKESK. The CDR3 runs 12 residues. Trimming took 5 bases from V and 8 from J, leaving 12 bases between them. The CDR3: CASSTDSYEAFF. CDR3 nucleotide sequence: TGTGCCAGCAGCACGGACAGCTACGAAGCTTTCTTT. Together with reference TRBV14 and TRBJ1-1, the CDR3 gives the full variable domain: EAGVTQFPSHSVIEKGQTVTLRCDPISGHDNLYWYRRVMGKEIKFLLHFVKESKQDESGMPNNRFLAERTGGTYSTLKVQPAELEDSGVYFCASSTDSYEAFFGQGTRLTVV.

This clone was counted once. In DNA form, the CDR3 reads TGCGCCAGCAGCTTGCAAGCATCTGGAAACACCATATATTTT. This codes for CASSLQASGNTIYF. The chain employs TRBV5-1 and TRBJ1-3; the D is unclear. The CDR3 spans 14 residues. Germline V lookup: CDR1 SGHRS, CDR2 YFSETQ. Trimming cost V 1 base and J 1 base, with 6 bases left between them.

V and J are TRBV25-1 and TRBJ1-2; 9 bases fit TRBD1. The V and J ends lost 2 bases and 2 bases, in that order; junction bases with no gene match: 3. The CDR3 spans 15 residues. CDR1 MGHDK and CDR2 SYGVNS come from the germline V gene. The CDR3 nucleotides read TGTGCCAGCAGTGAACATGGGACAGGGAACTATGGCTACACCTTC. Translation gives CASSEHGTGNYGYTF.

The sample holds a few counts of this clone. The gene calls are TRBV6-1 and TRBJ2-1; D ambiguous. The ends were cut back, 6 bases at V and 5 bases at J, with 11 bases in the middle. This CDR3 has 13 residues. Per germline, CDR1 MNHNS and CDR2 SASEGT. In DNA, the CDR3 is TGTGCCAGCAGAAGGCTAGGAGACAATGAGCAGTTCTTC. The encoded protein is CASRRLGDNEQFF.

This sequence joins TRBV19 and TRBJ2-2, with TRBD2 matching over 9 bases. The V gene's germline CDR1 is LNHDA and CDR2 SQIVND (reference sequence). The CDR3 covers 15 residues. Losses at the gene ends were 7 bases for V and 5 bases for J; bases not matched to a gene: 8. CDR3 coding DNA: TGTGCCAGTAATCAGCGGGAGGTGGGGACCGGGGAGCTGTTTTTT. Its translation: CASNQREVGTGELFF.

J is TRBJ2-5 and V is TRBV18, with 12 bases matching TRBD1. V shed 5 bases and J 4 bases; nucleotides not matched to a gene: 11. The germline gives CDR1 KGHSH, CDR2 LQKENI. The CDR3 runs 17 residues. CDR3 bases: TGTGCCAGCTCATTACTACCGGGACAGGGGGCGCGAGAGACCCAGTACTTC. The encoded protein is CASSLLPGQGARETQYF.

This chain joins TRBV5-6 and TRBJ2-5; D is unclear. The CDR3 totals 13 residues. Germline CDR1 is SGHDT and CDR2 is YYEEEE. Trimming shortened V by 1 base and J by 7 bases, and 11 bases separated the two germline ends. This CDR3 reads CASSLPPLVTQYF. The CDR3 region has the DNA TGTGCCAGCAGCTTGCCCCCCCTTGTGACCCAGTACTTC.

J is TRBJ2-2 and V is TRBV27; 12 bases agree with TRBD2. CDR3 size: 16 residues. Germline V lookup: CDR1 MNHEY, CDR2 SMNVEV (reference sequence). J gave up 6 bases and V 3 bases, and 5 bases lay outside the gene matches. CDR3 coding DNA: TGTGCCAGCAGTTTTTTGCTAGCGGGGGGGCCCGGGGAGCTGTTTTTT. It is translated as CASSFLLAGGPGELFF.

V is TRBV2 and J is TRBJ2-1, with D possibly matching TRBD2 (5 bases). Looked up from germline, CDR1 is SNHLY and CDR2 is FYNNEI. CDR3 length equals 15 residues. Trimming took 1 base from V and 6 from J, leaving 13 bases between them. The CDR3 bases are TGTGCCAGCAGTGAAGAGACTCCCGGGGTCAATGAGCAGTTCTTC. Translated, it gives CASSEETPGVNEQFF.

V and J are TRBV18 and TRBJ1-2, with 8 bases matching TRBD1. This CDR3 is built from 15 residues. V was pared by 3 bases and J by 4 bases, with 7 bases of the junction left unmatched. In germline, CDR1 is KGHSH, CDR2 LQKENI. CDR3 protein: CASSPRTGLGYGYTF. CDR3 nucleotides: TGTGCCAGCTCACCCAGGACAGGGTTGGGCTATGGCTACACCTTC.

The genes are TRBV6-5 and TRBJ2-7; 11 bases are a match to TRBD1. The germline V gene has CDR1 MNHEY and CDR2 SVGAGI. The CDR3 covers 15 residues. Trimming cost V 5 bases and J 0 bases; bases outside gene matches: 3. The CDR3 DNA reads as TGTGCCAGCAGTCGCGGGACAGGGGGCTCCTACGAGCAGTACTTC. Encoded protein: CASSRGTGGSYEQYF.

The chain uses TRBV29-1 and TRBJ1-1; D gene uncertain. This CDR3 spans 14 amino acids. The germline V and J ends were trimmed by 6 bases and 4 bases, with 18 bases remaining between them. In germline, CDR1 is SQVTM, CDR2 ANQGSEA. This CDR3 is CSVEPHGGRTEAFF. CDR3 in DNA: TGCAGCGTCGAGCCACACGGAGGGCGCACTGAAGCTTTCTTT.

This rearrangement joins TRBV5-6 to TRBJ2-6; tentative D call: TRBD2 (5 bases). This CDR3 has 15 amino acids. Deletions cut 2 bases from V and 0 bases from J, with 6 bases between. The germline V gene has CDR1 SGHDT and CDR2 YYEEEE. The CDR3 loop is CASSFRGSGANVLTF. CDR3 bases: TGTGCCAGCAGCTTTCGGGGCTCTGGGGCCAACGTCCTGACTTTC.

The CDR3 DNA sequence: TGTGCCAGCAGCTTAGGCCTGGGGACAGCTATAGACCAAGAGACCCAGTACTTC. Encoded protein: CASSLGLGTAIDQETQYF. The V call is TRBV13, the J call TRBJ2-5, with 7 bases fitting TRBD1. The CDR3 length is 18 residues. Germline V gives CDR1 PRHDT, CDR2 FYEKMQ (reference sequence). Unmatched junction bases numbered 10, after V lost 0 bases and J lost 0 bases.